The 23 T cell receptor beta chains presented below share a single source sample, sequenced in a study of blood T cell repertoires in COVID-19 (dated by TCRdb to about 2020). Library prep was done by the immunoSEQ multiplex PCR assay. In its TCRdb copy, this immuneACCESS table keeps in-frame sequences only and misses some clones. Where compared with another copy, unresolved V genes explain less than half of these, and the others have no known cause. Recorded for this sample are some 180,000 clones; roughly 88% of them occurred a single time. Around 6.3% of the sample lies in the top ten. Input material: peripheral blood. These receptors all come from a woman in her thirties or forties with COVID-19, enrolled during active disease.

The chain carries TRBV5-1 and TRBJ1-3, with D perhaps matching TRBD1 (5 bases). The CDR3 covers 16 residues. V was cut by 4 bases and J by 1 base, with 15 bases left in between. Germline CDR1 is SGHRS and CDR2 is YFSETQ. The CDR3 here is CASSRGELWSGNTIYF. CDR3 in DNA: TGCGCCAGCAGCCGGGGGGAGTTGTGGTCTGGAAACACCATATATTTT.

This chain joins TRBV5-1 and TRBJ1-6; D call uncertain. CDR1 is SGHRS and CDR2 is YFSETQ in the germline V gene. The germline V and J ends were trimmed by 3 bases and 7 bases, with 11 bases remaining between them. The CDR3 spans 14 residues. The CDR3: CASSSGIGNSPLHF. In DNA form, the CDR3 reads TGCGCCAGCAGCTCCGGGATAGGGAATTCACCCCTCCACTTT.

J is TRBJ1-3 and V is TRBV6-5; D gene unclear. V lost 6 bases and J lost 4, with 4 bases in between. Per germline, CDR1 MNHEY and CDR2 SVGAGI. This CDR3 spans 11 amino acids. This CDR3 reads CASSRGNTIYF. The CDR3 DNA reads TGTGCCAGCAGCCGGGGAAACACCATATATTTT.

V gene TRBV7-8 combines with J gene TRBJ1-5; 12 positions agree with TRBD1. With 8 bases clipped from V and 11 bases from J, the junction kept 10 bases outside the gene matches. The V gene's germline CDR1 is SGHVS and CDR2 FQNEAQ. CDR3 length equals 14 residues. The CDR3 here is CASRPGQGAHTQHF. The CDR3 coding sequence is TGTGCCAGCCGTCCGGGACAGGGGGCTCATACCCAGCATTTT. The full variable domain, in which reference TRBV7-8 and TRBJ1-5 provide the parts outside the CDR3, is GAGVSQSPRYKVAKRGQDVALRCDPISGHVSLFWYQQALGQGPEFLTYFQNEAQLDKSGLPSDRFFAERPEGSVSTLKIQRTQQEDSAVYLCASRPGQGAHTQHFGDGTRLSIL.

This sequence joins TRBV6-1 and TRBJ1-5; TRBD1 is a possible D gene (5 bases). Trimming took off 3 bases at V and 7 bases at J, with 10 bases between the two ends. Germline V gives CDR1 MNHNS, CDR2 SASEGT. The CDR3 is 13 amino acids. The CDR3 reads CASSDRVRQPQHF. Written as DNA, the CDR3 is TGTGCCAGCAGTGACAGGGTACGGCAGCCCCAGCATTTT.

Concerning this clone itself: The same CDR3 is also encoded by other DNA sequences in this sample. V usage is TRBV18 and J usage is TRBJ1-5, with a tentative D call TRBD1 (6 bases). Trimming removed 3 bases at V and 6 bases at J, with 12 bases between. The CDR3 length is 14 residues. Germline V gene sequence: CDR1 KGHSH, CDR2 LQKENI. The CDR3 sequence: CASSPEQGFQPQHF. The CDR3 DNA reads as TGTGCCAGCTCACCTGAACAGGGATTTCAGCCCCAGCATTTT. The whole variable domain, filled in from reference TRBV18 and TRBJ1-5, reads NAGVMQNPRHLVRRRGQEARLRCSPMKGHSHVYWYRQLPEEGLKFMVYLQKENIIDESGMPKERFSAEFPKEGPSILRIQQVVRGDSAAYFCASSPEQGFQPQHFGDGTRLSIL.

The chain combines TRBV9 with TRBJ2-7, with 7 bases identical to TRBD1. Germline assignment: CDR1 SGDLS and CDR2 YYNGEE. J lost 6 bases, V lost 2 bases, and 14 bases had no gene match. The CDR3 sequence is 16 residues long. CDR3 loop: CASSVGIGTAALEQYF. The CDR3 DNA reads TGTGCCAGCAGCGTCGGTATAGGGACAGCAGCCCTCGAGCAGTACTTC.

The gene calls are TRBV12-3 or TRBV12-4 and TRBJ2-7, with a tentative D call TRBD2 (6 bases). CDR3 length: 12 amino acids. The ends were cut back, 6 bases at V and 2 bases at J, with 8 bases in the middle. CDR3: CASRGGPYEQYF. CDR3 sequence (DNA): TGTGCCAGCAGGGGGGGACCCTACGAGCAGTACTTC.

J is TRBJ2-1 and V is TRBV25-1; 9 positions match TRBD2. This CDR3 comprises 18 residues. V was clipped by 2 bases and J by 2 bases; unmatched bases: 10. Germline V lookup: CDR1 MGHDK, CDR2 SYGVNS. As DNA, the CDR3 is TGTGCCAGCAGTGAAGGCCCTGTGGAGCGGGAGGCCTACAATGAGCAGTTCTTC. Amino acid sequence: CASSEGPVEREAYNEQFF.

The CDR3 DNA reads as TGTGCCAGCAGCCAACAGGGGCTGGTAGGCACTGAAGCTTTCTTT. Encoded protein: CASSQQGLVGTEAFF. The gene calls are TRBV14 and TRBJ1-1; a possible D gene is TRBD1 (6 bases). This CDR3 contains 15 residues. Germline V gene sequence: CDR1 SGHDN, CDR2 FVKESK. V lost 2 bases and J 4 bases, leaving 14 bases between the germline ends.

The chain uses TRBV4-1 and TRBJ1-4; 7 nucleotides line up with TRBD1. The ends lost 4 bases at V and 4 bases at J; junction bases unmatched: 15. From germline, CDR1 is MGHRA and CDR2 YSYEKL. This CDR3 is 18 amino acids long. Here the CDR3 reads CASSPPGFQTGLNEKLFF. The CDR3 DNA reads TGCGCCAGCAGCCCACCAGGTTTCCAGACAGGGCTTAATGAAAAACTGTTTTTT.

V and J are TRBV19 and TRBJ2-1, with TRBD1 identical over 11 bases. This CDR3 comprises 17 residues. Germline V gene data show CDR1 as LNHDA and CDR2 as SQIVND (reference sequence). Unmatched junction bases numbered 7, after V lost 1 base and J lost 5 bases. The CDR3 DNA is TGTGCCAGTAGTATAGGGAGAGGGGACAGGGGGAACAATGAGCAGTTCTTC. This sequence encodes CASSIGRGDRGNNEQFF.

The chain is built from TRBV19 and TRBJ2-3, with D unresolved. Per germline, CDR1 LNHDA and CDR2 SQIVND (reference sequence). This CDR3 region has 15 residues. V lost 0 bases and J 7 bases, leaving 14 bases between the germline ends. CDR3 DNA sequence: TGTGCCAGTAGTATAGATCGGTCTTCGGTAAATACGCAGTATTTT. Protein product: CASSIDRSSVNTQYF.

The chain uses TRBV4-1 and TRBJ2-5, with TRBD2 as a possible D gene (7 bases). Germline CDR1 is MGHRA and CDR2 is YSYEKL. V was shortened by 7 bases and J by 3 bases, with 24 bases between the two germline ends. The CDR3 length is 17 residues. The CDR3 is CASTKGLGGRAEETQYF. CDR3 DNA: TGCGCCAGCACCAAAGGACTAGGGGGGAGGGCGGAAGAGACCCAGTACTTC.

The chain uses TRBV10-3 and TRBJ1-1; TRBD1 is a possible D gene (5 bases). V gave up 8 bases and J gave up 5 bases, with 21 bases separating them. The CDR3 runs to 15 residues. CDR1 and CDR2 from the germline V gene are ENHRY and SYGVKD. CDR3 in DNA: TGTGCCATCTGTGGAAAGACCACGGGGGTGACTGAAGCTTTCTTT. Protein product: CAICGKTTGVTEAFF.

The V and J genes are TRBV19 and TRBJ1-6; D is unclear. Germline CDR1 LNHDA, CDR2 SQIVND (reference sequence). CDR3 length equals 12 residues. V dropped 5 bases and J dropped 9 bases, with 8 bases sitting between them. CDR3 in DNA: TGTGCCAGTAGTCAGACTCCTTCACCCCTCCACTTT. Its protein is CASSQTPSPLHF. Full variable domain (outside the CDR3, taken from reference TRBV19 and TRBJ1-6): DGGITQSPKYLFRKEGQNVTLSCEQNLNHDAMYWYRQDPGQGLRLIYYSQIVNDFQKGDIAEGYSVSREKKESFPLTVTSAQKNPTAFYLCASSQTPSPLHFGNGTRLTVT.

CDR3 DNA sequence: TGTGCCAGCAGCTTACAAAGGCAGGGGGCTTACGAGCAGTACTTC. It translates to CASSLQRQGAYEQYF. The rearrangement uses TRBV7-8 and TRBJ2-7, with TRBD1 identical over 8 bases. The CDR3 consists of 15 residues. Losses at the gene ends were 2 bases for V and 4 bases for J; bases not matched to a gene: 7. Per the germline V gene, CDR1 is SGHVS and CDR2 is FQNEAQ.

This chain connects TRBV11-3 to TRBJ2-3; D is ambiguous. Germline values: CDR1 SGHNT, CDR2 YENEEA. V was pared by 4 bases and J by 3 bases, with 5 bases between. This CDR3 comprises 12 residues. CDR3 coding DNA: TGTGCCAGCAGCTCCATTACAGATACGCAGTATTTT. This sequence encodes CASSSITDTQYF.

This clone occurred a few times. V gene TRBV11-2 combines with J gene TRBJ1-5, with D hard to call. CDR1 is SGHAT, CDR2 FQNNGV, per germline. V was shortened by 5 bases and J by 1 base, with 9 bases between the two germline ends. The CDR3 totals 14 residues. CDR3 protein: CASSPAGSNQPQHF. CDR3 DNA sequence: TGTGCCAGCAGCCCGGCGGGGAGCAATCAGCCCCAGCATTTT. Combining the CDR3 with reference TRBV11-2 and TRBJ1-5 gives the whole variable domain EAGVAQSPRYKIIEKRQSVAFWCNPISGHATLYWYQQILGQGPKLLIQFQNNGVVDDSQLPKDRFSAERLKGVDSTLKIQPAKLEDSAVYLCASSPAGSNQPQHFGDGTRLSIL.

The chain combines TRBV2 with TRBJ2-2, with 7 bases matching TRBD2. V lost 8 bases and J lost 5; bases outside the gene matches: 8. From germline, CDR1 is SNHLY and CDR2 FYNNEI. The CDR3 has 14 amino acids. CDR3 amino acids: CASQRGGRTGELFF. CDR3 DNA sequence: TGTGCCAGCCAACGGGGAGGGAGAACCGGGGAGCTGTTTTTT.

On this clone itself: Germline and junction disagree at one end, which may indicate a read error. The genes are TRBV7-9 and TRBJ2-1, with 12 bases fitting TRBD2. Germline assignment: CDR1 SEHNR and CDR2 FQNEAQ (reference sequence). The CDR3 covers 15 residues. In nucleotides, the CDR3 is TGTGCCAGCAGCCTAGCGGGAGGGAGGGGCAATGAGCAGTTCTTC. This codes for CASSLAGGRGNEQFF.

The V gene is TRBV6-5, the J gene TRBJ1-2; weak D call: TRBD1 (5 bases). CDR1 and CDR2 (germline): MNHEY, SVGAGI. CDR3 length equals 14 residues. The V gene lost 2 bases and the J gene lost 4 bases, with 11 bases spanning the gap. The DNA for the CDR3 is TGTGCCAGCAGTTACCAGGGTGCCTCCTATGGCTACACCTTC. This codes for CASSYQGASYGYTF.

CDR3 residues: CASSYSPGTGANVLTF. Here the CDR3 DNA reads TGTGCCAGCAGTTACTCCCCCGGGACTGGGGCCAACGTCCTGACTTTC. The J gene is TRBJ2-6, the V gene TRBV6-5; perhaps TRBD2 as D (5 bases). CDR3 length: 16 residues. V lost 0 bases and J 2 bases, leaving 8 bases between the germline ends. In germline, CDR1 is MNHEY, CDR2 SVGAGI.